The present TCR beta chain was sequenced within a study of T cell repertoires in cytomegalovirus infection. Across the study: The study used recently identified HLA-C-restricted and well-studied HLA-B-restricted CMV epitopes. TCR beta signatures that were public indicated CMV infection and matching HLA type.

With regard to this clonotype: What it recognizes is unknown.

Whole-study results and caveats: In two of eight donors, the top clonotype was HLA-C-restricted CMV-specific.

One entry per CDR3 protein results from TCRdb running MiXCR on the reads. The data show about 890,000 distinct CDR3 sequences, roughly 31% seen once. The CDR3 spans 12 residues. Trimming left V 6 bases short and J 5 bases short, with 10 bases between. The origin of this receptor is a human donor in good health (CMV status not recorded). Some clones in this sample may be carry-over from other donors' samples. The sequencing here drew on cultured CD8+ T cells from PBMCs, taken from culture after CMV antigen stimulation. V gene TRBV12-3 or TRBV12-4 combines with J gene TRBJ2-5; D not certain. DNA for the CDR3: TGTGCCAGCAGAAATGCCGGGGAGACCCAGTACTTC. Translating gives CASRNAGETQYF.